These T cell receptor beta chains were read from a single sample in a study of T cell responses to AZD1222 COVID-19 vaccine. Some clones are missing from TCRdb's copy, which holds only in-frame ones; the method was immunoSEQ multiplex PCR. The table lists about 140,000 clones, around nine tenths of them singletons. The sequencing here drew on peripheral blood, taken on day 0 of AZD1222 vaccination. Every receptor here comes from an adult in good health. The CDR3 runs from the conserved cysteine through the conserved F or W. Each record gives: J gene, V gene, clone size, D gene, CDR3 protein, CDR3 DNA. The D gene is left open where the match is weak. Not all rows give a size; the values are once, few, many and, for expanded clones, a class.

J: TRBJ1-1; V: TRBV19; size: .; D: .; CDR3: CASSRYGGATNTEAFF; DNA: TGTGCCAGTAGTAGATACGGAGGGGCTACGAACACTGAAGCTTTCTTT
J: TRBJ2-7; V: TRBV6-5; size: .; D: .; CDR3: CASSYSPGGAHEQYF; DNA: TGTGCCAGCAGTTACTCCCCGGGGGGCGCCCACGAGCAGTACTTC
J: TRBJ2-5; V: TRBV5-1; size: .; D: .; CDR3: CASSLQSTQETQYF; DNA: TGCGCCAGCAGCTTGCAGTCTACCCAAGAGACCCAGTACTTC
J: TRBJ2-4; V: TRBV29-1; size: once; D: TRBD1; CDR3: CSVQKLGQGLSVAKNIQYF; DNA: TGCAGCGTACAGAAGTTGGGACAGGGGTTGTCGGTAGCCAAAAACATTCAGTACTTC
J: TRBJ2-5; V: TRBV10-3; size: .; D: TRBD2; CDR3: CAISDLGTSGFQETQYF; DNA: TGTGCCATCAGTGACCTTGGGACTAGCGGGTTCCAAGAGACCCAGTACTTC
J: TRBJ1-2; V: TRBV21-1; size: .; D: .; CDR3: CASSKVKGTVYGYTF; DNA: TGTGCCAGCAGCAAAGTTAAGGGGACTGTCTATGGCTACACCTTC
J: TRBJ2-7; V: TRBV3-1/TRBV3-2; size: .; D: .; CDR3: CASSQDYSYEQYF; DNA: TGTGCCAGCAGCCAAGATTACTCCTACGAGCAGTACTTC
J: TRBJ2-1; V: TRBV19; size: .; D: TRBD2; CDR3: CASTNSVLAGVHNEQFF; DNA: TGTGCCAGTACCAATTCGGTTCTAGCGGGAGTGCACAATGAGCAGTTCTTC
J: TRBJ2-1; V: TRBV6-4; size: .; D: TRBD2; CDR3: CASRDSGGPGNEQFF; DNA: TGTGCCAGCAGAGATAGCGGGGGCCCAGGCAATGAGCAGTTCTTC
J: TRBJ2-1; V: TRBV6-5; size: .; D: .; CDR3: CASRRGYNEQFF; DNA: TGTGCCAGCAGGAGAGGGTACAATGAGCAGTTCTTC
J: TRBJ1-1; V: TRBV18; size: .; D: .; CDR3: CASSPGLDTEAFF; DNA: TGTGCCAGCTCACCAGGGCTGGACACTGAAGCTTTCTTT
J: TRBJ1-1; V: TRBV30; size: .; D: .; CDR3: CASRGVPEAFF; DNA: TGTGCCTCCAGAGGGGTTCCTGAAGCTTTCTTT
J: TRBJ1-2; V: TRBV7-9; size: once; D: .; CDR3: CASSRDYGYTF; DNA: TGTGCCAGCAGCCGTGACTATGGCTACACCTTC
J: TRBJ1-6; V: TRBV27; size: few; D: .; CDR3: CASSLYPPDTNSPLHF; DNA: TGTGCCAGCAGTCTATACCCTCCGGATACTAATTCACCCCTCCACTTT
J: TRBJ2-7; V: TRBV3-1/TRBV3-2; size: .; D: .; CDR3: CASSRLGTSYEQYF; DNA: TGTGCCAGCAGCCGACTAGGAACCTCCTACGAGCAGTACTTC
J: TRBJ2-7; V: TRBV12-3/TRBV12-4; size: .; D: .; CDR3: CASLISGGEQYF; DNA: TGTGCCAGCCTTATCAGCGGTGGGGAGCAGTACTTC
J: TRBJ2-7; V: TRBV28; size: .; D: .; CDR3: CASSYLDRDYEQYF; DNA: TGTGCCAGCAGTTACCTCGACAGAGACTACGAGCAGTACTTC
J: TRBJ1-6; V: TRBV11-2; size: .; D: .; CDR3: CASSLGTTLHF; DNA: TGTGCCAGCAGCTTAGGAACCACTCTCCACTTT
J: TRBJ1-2; V: TRBV16; size: .; D: .; CDR3: CASSQPLGPRSNYGYTF; DNA: TGTGCCAGCAGCCAGCCCCTGGGGCCACGATCTAACTATGGCTACACCTTC
J: TRBJ2-1; V: TRBV29-1; size: .; D: TRBD2; CDR3: CSGEGRSGSNEQFF; DNA: TGCAGCGGGGAGGGCAGGTCTGGGAGCAATGAGCAGTTCTTC
J: TRBJ2-7; V: TRBV19; size: .; D: .; CDR3: CASSEEGANPYEQYF; DNA: TGTGCCAGTAGTGAGGAGGGGGCGAACCCCTACGAGCAGTACTTC
J: TRBJ1-4; V: TRBV30; size: .; D: .; CDR3: CAWSRSYSINEKLFF; DNA: TGTGCCTGGAGTAGAAGTTATTCCATTAATGAAAAACTGTTTTTT
J: TRBJ1-5; V: TRBV6-5; size: once; D: .; CDR3: CASTPGWVSNQPQHF; DNA: TGTGCCAGCACCCCCGGATGGGTCAGCAATCAGCCCCAGCATTTT
J: TRBJ1-2; V: TRBV27; size: .; D: .; CDR3: CASSPLSPRDGYTF; DNA: TGTGCCAGCAGCCCTCTGAGCCCGCGGGATGGCTACACCTTC
J: TRBJ1-1; V: TRBV20-1; size: .; D: .; CDR3: CSANPEAFF; DNA: TGCAGTGCTAATCCTGAAGCTTTCTTT
J: TRBJ1-1; V: TRBV27; size: .; D: TRBD1; CDR3: CASSFGQGATEAFF; DNA: TGTGCCAGCAGTTTCGGACAGGGGGCAACTGAAGCTTTCTTT
J: TRBJ1-1; V: TRBV6-5; size: once; D: .; CDR3: CASRDLLLNTEAFF; DNA: TGTGCCAGCCGGGACCTGTTGTTGAACACTGAAGCTTTCTTT
J: TRBJ1-5; V: TRBV18; size: .; D: TRBD1; CDR3: CASSPGQGGNQPQHF; DNA: TGTGCCAGCTCACCGGGACAGGGGGGCAATCAGCCCCAGCATTTT
J: TRBJ1-2; V: TRBV28; size: many; D: .; CDR3: CASSLGGSRVRYGYTF; DNA: TGTGCCAGCAGTTTAGGTGGGAGTAGGGTTAGATATGGCTACACCTTC
J: TRBJ2-4; V: TRBV29-1; size: .; D: TRBD1; CDR3: CSVAGGKAKNIQYF; DNA: TGCAGCGTTGCAGGGGGCAAAGCCAAAAACATTCAGTACTTC
J: TRBJ1-2; V: TRBV6-1; size: once; D: TRBD1; CDR3: CASSEVGDSLLYTF; DNA: TGTGCCAGCAGTGAAGTGGGGGACAGCCTATTATACACCTTC
J: TRBJ1-2; V: TRBV7-9; size: .; D: .; CDR3: CASSVGGSGYTF; DNA: TGTGCCAGCAGCGTGGGAGGGTCTGGCTACACCTTC
J: TRBJ1-1; V: TRBV3-1/TRBV3-2; size: once; D: .; CDR3: CASSQGTVSMNTEAFF; DNA: TGTGCCAGCAGCCAAGGGACAGTTTCAATGAACACTGAAGCTTTCTTT
J: TRBJ1-3; V: TRBV5-6; size: .; D: .; CDR3: CASSFTRGRDSGNTIYF; DNA: TGTGCCAGCAGCTTCACCAGGGGTCGGGACTCTGGAAACACCATATATTTT
J: TRBJ2-2; V: TRBV6-4; size: .; D: .; CDR3: CASSVSGTGELFF; DNA: TGTGCCAGCAGTGTCTCGGGGACCGGGGAGCTGTTTTTT
J: TRBJ1-4; V: TRBV28; size: .; D: .; CDR3: CASSSGGEDEKLFF; DNA: TGTGCCAGCAGTTCGGGAGGGGAGGATGAAAAACTGTTTTTT
J: TRBJ1-1; V: TRBV3-1/TRBV3-2; size: few; D: .; CDR3: CASTSEGGLKPEAFF; DNA: TGTGCCAGCACCTCAGAGGGGGGCCTTAAACCTGAAGCTTTCTTT
J: TRBJ1-6; V: TRBV5-4; size: .; D: .; CDR3: CASSLVQGVGISNSPLHF; DNA: TGTGCCAGCAGCTTGGTACAAGGAGTAGGAATAAGTAATTCACCCCTCCACTTT
J: TRBJ2-7; V: TRBV5-1; size: .; D: .; CDR3: CASSLGRNYEQYF; DNA: TGCGCCAGCAGCTTGGGACGGAACTACGAGCAGTACTTC
J: TRBJ1-3; V: TRBV2; size: .; D: .; CDR3: CASSGPGQSLSGNTIYF; DNA: TGTGCCAGCAGTGGTCCCGGACAGAGCCTCTCTGGAAACACCATATATTTT
J: TRBJ1-3; V: TRBV4-1; size: few; D: .; CDR3: CASSQENSRPGNTIYF; DNA: TGCGCCAGCAGCCAAGAAAACTCCCGACCTGGAAACACCATATATTTT
J: TRBJ2-5; V: TRBV5-6; size: few; D: .; CDR3: CASSPRTEMRETQYF; DNA: TGTGCCAGCAGCCCCAGGACGGAGATGCGAGAGACCCAGTACTTC
J: TRBJ2-6; V: TRBV19; size: once; D: .; CDR3: CASSHQGSGANVLTF; DNA: TGTGCCAGTAGCCACCAGGGGTCTGGGGCCAACGTCCTGACTTTC
J: TRBJ1-6; V: TRBV7-9; size: once; D: TRBD1; CDR3: CASSTLPGQGNNSPLHF; DNA: TGTGCCAGCAGCACATTGCCGGGACAGGGGAATAATTCACCCCTCCACTTT
J: TRBJ1-2; V: TRBV28; size: .; D: .; CDR3: CASRTSGGDYGYTF; DNA: TGTGCCAGCAGAACATCTGGCGGCGACTATGGCTACACCTTC
J: TRBJ1-2; V: TRBV20-1; size: .; D: .; CDR3: CSARGGGNYTF; DNA: TGCAGTGCTAGAGGTGGGGGAAACTACACCTTC
J: TRBJ2-3; V: TRBV7-9; size: .; D: TRBD2; CDR3: CASSSRIGLAGASTDTQYF; DNA: TGTGCCAGCAGCTCACGGATCGGACTAGCGGGAGCTTCCACAGATACGCAGTATTTT
J: TRBJ1-5; V: TRBV19; size: .; D: .; CDR3: CASTLHSNQPQHF; DNA: TGTGCCAGTACCCTTCATAGCAATCAGCCCCAGCATTTT
J: TRBJ2-4; V: TRBV5-1; size: .; D: TRBD2; CDR3: CASSLMTSGGLNIQYF; DNA: TGCGCCAGCAGCCTAATGACTAGCGGGGGGTTAAACATTCAGTACTTC
J: TRBJ1-2; V: TRBV5-1; size: .; D: .; CDR3: CASSLEGTPGYGYTF; DNA: TGCGCCAGCAGCTTGGAAGGGACCCCTGGCTATGGCTACACCTTC